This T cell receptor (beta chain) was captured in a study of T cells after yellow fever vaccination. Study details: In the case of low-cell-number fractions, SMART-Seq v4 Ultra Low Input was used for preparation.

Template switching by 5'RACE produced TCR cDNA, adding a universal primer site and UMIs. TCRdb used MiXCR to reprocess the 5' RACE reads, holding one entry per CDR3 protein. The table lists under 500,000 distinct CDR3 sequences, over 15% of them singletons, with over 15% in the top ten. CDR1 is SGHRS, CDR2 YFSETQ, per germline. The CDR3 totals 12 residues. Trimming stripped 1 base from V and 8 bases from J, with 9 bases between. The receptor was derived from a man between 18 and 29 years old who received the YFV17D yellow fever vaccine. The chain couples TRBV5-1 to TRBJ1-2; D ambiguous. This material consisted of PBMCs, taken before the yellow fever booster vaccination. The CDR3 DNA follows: TGCGCCAGCAGCTTGTTGCCAGGCGGCTACACCTTC. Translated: CASSLLPGGYTF.